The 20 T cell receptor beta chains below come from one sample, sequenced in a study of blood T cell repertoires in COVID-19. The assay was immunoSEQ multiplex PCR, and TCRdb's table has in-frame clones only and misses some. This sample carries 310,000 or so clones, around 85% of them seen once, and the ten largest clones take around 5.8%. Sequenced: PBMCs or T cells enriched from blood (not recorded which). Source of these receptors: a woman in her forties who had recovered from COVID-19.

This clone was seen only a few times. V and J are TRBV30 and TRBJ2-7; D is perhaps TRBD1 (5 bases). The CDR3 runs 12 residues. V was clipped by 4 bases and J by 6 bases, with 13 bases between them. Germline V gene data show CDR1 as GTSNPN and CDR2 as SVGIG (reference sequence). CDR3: CAWNLQGGEQYF. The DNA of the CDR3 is TGTGCCTGGAACCTCCAGGGTGGCGAGCAGTACTTC.

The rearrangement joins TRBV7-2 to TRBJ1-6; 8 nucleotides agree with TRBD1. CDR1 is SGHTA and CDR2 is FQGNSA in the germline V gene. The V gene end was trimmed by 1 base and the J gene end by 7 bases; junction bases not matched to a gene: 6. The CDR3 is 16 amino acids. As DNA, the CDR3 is TGTGCCAGCAGCTTAGTTTCGAACAGGGGGAATTCACCCCTCCACTTT. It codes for CASSLVSNRGNSPLHF. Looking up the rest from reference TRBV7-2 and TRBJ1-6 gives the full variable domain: GAGVSQSPSNKVTEKGKDVELRCDPISGHTALYWYRQSLGQGLEFLIYFQGNSAPDKSGLPSDRFSAERTGGSVSTLTIQRTQQEDSAVYLCASSLVSNRGNSPLHFGNGTRLTVT.

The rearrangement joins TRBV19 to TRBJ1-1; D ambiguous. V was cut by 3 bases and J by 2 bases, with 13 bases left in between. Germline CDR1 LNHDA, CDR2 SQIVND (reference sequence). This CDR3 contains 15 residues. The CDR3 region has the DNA TGTGCCAGTAGTATTTGGCCGCCACTAAACACTGAAGCTTTCTTT. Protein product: CASSIWPPLNTEAFF.

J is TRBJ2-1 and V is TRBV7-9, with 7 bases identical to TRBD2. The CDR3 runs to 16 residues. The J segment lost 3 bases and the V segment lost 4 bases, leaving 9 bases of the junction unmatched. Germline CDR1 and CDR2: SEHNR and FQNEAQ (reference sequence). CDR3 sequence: CASSSQREKDYNEQFF. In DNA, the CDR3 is TGTGCCAGCAGCTCCCAGCGGGAAAAGGACTACAATGAGCAGTTCTTC.

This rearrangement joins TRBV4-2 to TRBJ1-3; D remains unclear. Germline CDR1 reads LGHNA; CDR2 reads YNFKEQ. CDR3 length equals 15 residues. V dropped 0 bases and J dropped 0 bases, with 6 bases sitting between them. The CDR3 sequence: CASSQDLLSGNTIYF. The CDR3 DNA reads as TGTGCCAGCAGCCAAGATCTCCTCTCTGGAAACACCATATATTTT.

The CDR3 DNA reads as TGCGCCAGCAGCCACGAAGAGGTGCAGGGGGCGCGGGGTGTTGGCTACACCTTC. It specifies CASSHEEVQGARGVGYTF. V usage is TRBV4-1 and J usage is TRBJ1-2, with 8 bases that match TRBD1. The trim removed 3 bases at V and 7 bases at J, leaving 19 bases unmatched. The germline V gene encodes CDR1 MGHRA and CDR2 YSYEKL. The CDR3 sequence is 18 residues long.

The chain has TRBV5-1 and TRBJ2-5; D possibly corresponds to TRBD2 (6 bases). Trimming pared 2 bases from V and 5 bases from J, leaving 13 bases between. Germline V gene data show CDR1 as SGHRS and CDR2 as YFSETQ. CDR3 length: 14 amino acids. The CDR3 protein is CASSFGGDRETQYF. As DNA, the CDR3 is TGCGCCAGCAGCTTCGGAGGGGATCGGGAGACCCAGTACTTC.

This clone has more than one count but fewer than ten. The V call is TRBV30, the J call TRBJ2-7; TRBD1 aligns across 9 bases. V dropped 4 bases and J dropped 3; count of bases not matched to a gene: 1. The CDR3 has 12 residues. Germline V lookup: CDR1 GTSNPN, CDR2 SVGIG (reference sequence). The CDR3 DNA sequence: TGTGCCTGGATGACAGGGGGCTACGAGCAGTACTTC. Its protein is CAWMTGGYEQYF.

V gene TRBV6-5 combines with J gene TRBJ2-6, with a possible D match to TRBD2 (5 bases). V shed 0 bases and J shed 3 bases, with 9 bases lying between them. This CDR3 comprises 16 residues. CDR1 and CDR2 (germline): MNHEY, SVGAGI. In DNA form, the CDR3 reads TGTGCCAGCAGTTACTCGCGGCGGGTTGGGGCCAACGTCCTGACTTTC. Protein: CASSYSRRVGANVLTF.

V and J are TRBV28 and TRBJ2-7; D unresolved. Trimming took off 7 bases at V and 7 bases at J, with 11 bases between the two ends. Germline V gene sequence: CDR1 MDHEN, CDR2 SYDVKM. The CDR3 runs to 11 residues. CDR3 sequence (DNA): TGTGCCAGCACTACCCCCTGGGAGCAGTACTTC. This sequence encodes CASTTPWEQYF.

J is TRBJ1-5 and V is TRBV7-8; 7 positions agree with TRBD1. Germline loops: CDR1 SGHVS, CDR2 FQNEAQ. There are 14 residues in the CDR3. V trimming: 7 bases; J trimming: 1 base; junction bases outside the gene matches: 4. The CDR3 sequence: CASTRDRSNQPQHF. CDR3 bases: TGTGCCAGCACCAGGGACAGAAGCAATCAGCCCCAGCATTTT. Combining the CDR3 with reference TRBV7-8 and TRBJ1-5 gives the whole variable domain GAGVSQSPRYKVAKRGQDVALRCDPISGHVSLFWYQQALGQGPEFLTYFQNEAQLDKSGLPSDRFFAERPEGSVSTLKIQRTQQEDSAVYLCASTRDRSNQPQHFGDGTRLSIL.

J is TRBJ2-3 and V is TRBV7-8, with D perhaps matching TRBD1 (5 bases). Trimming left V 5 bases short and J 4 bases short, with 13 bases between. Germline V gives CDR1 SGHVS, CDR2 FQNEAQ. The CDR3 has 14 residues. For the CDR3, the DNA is TGTGCCAGCAGCCCCACGACAGTTTCAGATACGCAGTATTTT. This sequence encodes CASSPTTVSDTQYF.

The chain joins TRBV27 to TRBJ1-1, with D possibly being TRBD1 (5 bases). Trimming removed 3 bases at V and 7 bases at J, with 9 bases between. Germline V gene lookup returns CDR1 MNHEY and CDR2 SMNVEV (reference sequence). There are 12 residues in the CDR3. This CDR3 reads CASSLAGNEAFF. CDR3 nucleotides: TGTGCCAGCAGTTTGGCAGGGAATGAAGCTTTCTTT.

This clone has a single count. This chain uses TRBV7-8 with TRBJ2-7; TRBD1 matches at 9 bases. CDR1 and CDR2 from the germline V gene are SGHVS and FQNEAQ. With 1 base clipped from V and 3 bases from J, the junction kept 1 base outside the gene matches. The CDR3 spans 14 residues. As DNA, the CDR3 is TGTGCCAGCAGCTTAGGGGACAGGGACTACGAGCAGTACTTC. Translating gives CASSLGDRDYEQYF.

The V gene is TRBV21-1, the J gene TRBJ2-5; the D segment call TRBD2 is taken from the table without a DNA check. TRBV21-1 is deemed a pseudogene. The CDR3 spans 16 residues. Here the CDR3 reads CASSPWTSGKQETQYF. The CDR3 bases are TGTGCCAGCAGCCCCTGGACTAGCGGAAAGCAAGAGACCCAGTACTTC.

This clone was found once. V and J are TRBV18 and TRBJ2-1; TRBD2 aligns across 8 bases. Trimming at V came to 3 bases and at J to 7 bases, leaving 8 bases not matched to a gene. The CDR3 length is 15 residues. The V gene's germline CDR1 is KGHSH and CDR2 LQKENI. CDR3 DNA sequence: TGTGCCAGCTCACCTCAGCGGGAGAGGGGGAATGAGCAGTTCTTC. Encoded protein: CASSPQRERGNEQFF.

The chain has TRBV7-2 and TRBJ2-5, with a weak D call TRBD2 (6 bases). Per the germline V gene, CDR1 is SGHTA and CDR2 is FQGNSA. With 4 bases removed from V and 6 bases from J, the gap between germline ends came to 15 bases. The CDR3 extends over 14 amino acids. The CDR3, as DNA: TGTGCCAGCAGCTCCCCGGGACTCAGGAAGACCCAGTACTTC. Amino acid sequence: CASSSPGLRKTQYF.

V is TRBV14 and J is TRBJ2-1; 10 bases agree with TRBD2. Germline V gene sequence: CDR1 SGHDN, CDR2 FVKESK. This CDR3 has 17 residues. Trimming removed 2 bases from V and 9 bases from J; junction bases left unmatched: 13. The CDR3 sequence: CASSQQGLAKGSGEQFF. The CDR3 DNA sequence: TGTGCCAGCAGCCAACAGGGACTAGCGAAGGGGAGTGGTGAGCAGTTCTTC.

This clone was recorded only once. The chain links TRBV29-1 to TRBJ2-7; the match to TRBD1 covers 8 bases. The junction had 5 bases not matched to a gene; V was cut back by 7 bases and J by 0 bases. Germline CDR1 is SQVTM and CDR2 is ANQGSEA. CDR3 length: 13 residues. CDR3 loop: CSARTGSSYEQYF. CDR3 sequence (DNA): TGCAGCGCCCGGACAGGGAGCTCCTACGAGCAGTACTTC.

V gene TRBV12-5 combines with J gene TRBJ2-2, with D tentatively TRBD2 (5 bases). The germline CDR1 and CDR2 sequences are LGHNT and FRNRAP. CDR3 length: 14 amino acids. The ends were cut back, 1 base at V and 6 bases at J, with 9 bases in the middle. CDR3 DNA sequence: TGTGCTAGTGGTTTGGGGGAGCCCCCCGGGGAGCTGTTTTTT. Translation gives CASGLGEPPGELFF.